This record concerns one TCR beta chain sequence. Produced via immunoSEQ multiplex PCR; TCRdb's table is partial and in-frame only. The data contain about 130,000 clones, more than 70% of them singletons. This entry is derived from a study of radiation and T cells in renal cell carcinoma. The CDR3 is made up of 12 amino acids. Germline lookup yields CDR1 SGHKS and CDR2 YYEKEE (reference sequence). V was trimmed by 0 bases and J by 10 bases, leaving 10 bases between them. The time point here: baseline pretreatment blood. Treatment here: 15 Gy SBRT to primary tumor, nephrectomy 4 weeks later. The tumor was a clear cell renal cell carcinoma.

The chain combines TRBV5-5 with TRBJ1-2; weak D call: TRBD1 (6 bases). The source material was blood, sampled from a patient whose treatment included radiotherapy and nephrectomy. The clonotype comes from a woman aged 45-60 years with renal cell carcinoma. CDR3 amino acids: CASSLGGGAYTF. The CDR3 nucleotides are TGTGCCAGCAGCTTGGGTGGGGGCGCCTACACCTTC. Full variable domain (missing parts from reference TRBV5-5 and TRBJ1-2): DAGVTQSPTHLIKTRGQQVTLRCSPISGHKSVSWYQQVLGQGPQFIFQYYEKEERGRGNFPDRFSARQFPNYSSELNVNALLLGDSALYLCASSLGGGAYTFGSGTRLTVV.